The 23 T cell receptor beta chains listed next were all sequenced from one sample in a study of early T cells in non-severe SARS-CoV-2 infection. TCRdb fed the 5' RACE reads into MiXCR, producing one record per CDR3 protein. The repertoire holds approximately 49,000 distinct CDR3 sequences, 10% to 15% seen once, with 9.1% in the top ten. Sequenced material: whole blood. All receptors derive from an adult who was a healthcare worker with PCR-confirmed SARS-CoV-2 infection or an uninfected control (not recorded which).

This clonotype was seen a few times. The CDR3 bases are TGTGCCAGCAGTAATAGCCGACCTAATTCCCTTAGCAATCAGCCCCAGCATTTT. It translates to CASSNSRPNSLSNQPQHF. This chain joins TRBV28 and TRBJ1-5; no firm D call. Trimming took off 5 bases at V and 0 bases at J, with 20 bases between the two ends. This CDR3 has 18 residues. Germline CDR1 MDHEN, CDR2 SYDVKM.

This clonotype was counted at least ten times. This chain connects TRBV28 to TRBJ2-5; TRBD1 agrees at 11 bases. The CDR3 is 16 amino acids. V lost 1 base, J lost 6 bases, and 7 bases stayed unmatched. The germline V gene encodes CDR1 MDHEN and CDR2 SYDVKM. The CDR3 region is CASSLYSGQGAKTQYF. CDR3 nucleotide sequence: TGTGCCAGCAGTTTATATTCAGGACAGGGGGCCAAGACCCAGTACTTC.

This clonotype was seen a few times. The CDR3 protein is CATSDFQGNEQFF. In DNA form, the CDR3 reads TGTGCCACCAGTGATTTCCAGGGCAATGAGCAGTTCTTC. The chain has TRBV24-1 and TRBJ2-1; weak D call: TRBD1 (5 bases). Looked up from germline, CDR1 is KGHDR and CDR2 is SFDVKD. The CDR3 sequence is 13 residues long. V lost 1 base, J lost 6 bases, and 6 bases lay in between.

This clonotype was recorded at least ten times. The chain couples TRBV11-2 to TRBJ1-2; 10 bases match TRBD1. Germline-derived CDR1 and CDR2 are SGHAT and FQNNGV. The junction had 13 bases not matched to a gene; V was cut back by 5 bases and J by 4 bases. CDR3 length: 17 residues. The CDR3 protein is CASSPRMTGGLGYGYTF. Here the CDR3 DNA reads TGTGCCAGCAGCCCGCGGATGACAGGGGGCTTGGGCTATGGCTACACCTTC.

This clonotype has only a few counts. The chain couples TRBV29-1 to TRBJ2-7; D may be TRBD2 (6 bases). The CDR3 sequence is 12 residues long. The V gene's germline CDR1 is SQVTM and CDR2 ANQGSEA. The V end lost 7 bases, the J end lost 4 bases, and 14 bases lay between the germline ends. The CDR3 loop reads CSAGLRGYEQYF. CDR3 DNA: TGCAGCGCCGGGCTTCGGGGGTACGAGCAGTACTTC.

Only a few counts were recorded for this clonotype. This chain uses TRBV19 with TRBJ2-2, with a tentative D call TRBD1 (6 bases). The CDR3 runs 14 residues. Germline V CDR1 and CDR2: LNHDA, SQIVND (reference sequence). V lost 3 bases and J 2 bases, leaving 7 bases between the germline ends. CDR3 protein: CASSIRGNTGELFF. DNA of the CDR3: TGTGCCAGTAGTATCAGGGGCAACACCGGGGAGCTGTTTTTT.

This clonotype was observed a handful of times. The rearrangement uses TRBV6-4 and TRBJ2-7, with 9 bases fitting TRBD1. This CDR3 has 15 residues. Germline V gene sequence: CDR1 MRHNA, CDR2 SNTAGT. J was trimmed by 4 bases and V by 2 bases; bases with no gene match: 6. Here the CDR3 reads CASSDTDRGPYEQYF. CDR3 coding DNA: TGTGCCAGCAGTGACACGGACAGGGGCCCATACGAGCAGTACTTC.

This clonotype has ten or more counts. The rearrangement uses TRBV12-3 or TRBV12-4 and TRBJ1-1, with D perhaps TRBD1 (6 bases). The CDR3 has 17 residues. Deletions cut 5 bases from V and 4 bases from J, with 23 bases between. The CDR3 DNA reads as TGTGCCAGCAGTCGAACAGGGTCAAGTTCGTTGATCACTGAAGCTTTCTTT. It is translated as CASSRTGSSSLITEAFF.

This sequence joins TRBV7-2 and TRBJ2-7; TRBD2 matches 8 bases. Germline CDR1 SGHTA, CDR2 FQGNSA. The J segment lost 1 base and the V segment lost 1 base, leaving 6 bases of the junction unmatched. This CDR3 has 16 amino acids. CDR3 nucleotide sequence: TGTGCCAGCAGCTTAGTGAGTAGCGGGGCGTCCTACGAGCAGTACTTC. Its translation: CASSLVSSGASYEQYF.

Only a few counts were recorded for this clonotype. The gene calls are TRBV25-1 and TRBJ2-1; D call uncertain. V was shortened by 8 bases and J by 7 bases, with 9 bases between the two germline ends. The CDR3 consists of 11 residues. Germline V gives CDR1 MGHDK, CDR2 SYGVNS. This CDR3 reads CASDYLNEQFF. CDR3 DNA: TGTGCCAGCGATTACCTGAATGAGCAGTTCTTC.

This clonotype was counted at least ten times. CDR3 loop: CASSTKWGTDTQYF. The CDR3 nucleotides are TGTGCCAGCAGCACCAAATGGGGGACAGATACGCAGTATTTT. This chain joins TRBV7-2 and TRBJ2-3; possibly TRBD1 or TRBD2 for D (5 bases each). This CDR3 has 14 amino acids. V lost 5 bases and J lost 3, with 12 bases in between. Per the germline V gene, CDR1 is SGHTA and CDR2 is FQGNSA.

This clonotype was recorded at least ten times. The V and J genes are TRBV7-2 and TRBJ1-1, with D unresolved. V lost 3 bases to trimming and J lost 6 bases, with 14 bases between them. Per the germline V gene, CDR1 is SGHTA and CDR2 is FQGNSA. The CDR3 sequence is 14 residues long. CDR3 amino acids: CASSLVSTGSEAFF. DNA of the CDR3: TGTGCCAGCAGCTTGGTCTCAACTGGTTCTGAAGCTTTCTTT.

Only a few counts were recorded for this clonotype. The CDR3 sequence: CASSPSAGGRGTQYF. The CDR3 DNA sequence: TGTGCCAGCAGCCCGTCAGCGGGGGGGCGTGGGACCCAGTACTTC. J is TRBJ2-5 and V is TRBV11-2, with 10 positions matching TRBD2. CDR3 length equals 15 residues. Germline CDR1 reads SGHAT; CDR2 reads FQNNGV. V was pared by 5 bases and J by 7 bases, with 10 bases of the junction left unmatched.

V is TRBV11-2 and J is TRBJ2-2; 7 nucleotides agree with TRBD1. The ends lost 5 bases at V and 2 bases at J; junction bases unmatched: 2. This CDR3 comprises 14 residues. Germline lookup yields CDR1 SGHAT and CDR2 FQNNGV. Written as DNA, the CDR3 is TGTGCCAGCAGCAAGGGGGCCAACACCGGGGAGCTGTTTTTT. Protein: CASSKGANTGELFF.

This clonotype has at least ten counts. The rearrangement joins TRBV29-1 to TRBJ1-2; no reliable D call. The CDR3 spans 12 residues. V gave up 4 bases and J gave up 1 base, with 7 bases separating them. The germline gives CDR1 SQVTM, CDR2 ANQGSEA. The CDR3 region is CSVGGSNYGYTF. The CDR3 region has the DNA TGCAGCGTTGGCGGCAGTAACTATGGCTACACCTTC.

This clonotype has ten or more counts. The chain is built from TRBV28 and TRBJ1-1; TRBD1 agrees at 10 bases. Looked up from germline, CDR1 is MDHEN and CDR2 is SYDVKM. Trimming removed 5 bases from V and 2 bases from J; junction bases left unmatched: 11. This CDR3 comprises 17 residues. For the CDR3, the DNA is TGTGCCAGCAGTACCGTGGGACAGGGGAGGCTCAACACTGAAGCTTTCTTT. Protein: CASSTVGQGRLNTEAFF.

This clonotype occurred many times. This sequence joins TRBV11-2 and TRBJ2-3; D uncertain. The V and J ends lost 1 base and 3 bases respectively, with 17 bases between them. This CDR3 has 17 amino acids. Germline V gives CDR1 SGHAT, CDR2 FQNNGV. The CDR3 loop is CASSLGIGVHRTDTQYF. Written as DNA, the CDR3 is TGTGCCAGCAGCTTAGGAATTGGCGTTCATCGGACAGATACGCAGTATTTT.

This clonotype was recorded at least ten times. The CDR3 nucleotides read TGTGCCAGCAGCTTGACAGTTCGGTGGTACACTGAAGCTTTCTTT. Its protein is CASSLTVRWYTEAFF. This rearrangement joins TRBV11-2 to TRBJ1-1, with TRBD1 as a possible D gene (5 bases). V dropped 3 bases and J dropped 3 bases, with 14 bases sitting between them. The CDR3 has 15 residues. Looked up from germline, CDR1 is SGHAT and CDR2 is FQNNGV.

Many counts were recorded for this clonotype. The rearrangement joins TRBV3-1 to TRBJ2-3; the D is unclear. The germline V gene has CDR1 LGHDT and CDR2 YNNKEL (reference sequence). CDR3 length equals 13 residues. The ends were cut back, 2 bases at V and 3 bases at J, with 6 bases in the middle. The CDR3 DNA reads TGTGCCAGCAGCCAATTGACTACAGATACGCAGTATTTT. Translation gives CASSQLTTDTQYF.

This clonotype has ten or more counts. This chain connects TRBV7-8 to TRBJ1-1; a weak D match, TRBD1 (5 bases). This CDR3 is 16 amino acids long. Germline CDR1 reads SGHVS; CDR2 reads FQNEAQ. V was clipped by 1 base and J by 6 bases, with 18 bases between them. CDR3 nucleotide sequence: TGTGCCAGCAGCTTAGTGTCGAGGGGACCTAGGGCTGAAGCTTTCTTT. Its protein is CASSLVSRGPRAEAFF.

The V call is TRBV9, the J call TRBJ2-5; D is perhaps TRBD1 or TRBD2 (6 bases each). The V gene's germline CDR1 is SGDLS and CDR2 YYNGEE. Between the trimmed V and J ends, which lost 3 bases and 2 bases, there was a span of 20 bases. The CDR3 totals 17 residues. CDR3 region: CASSGNPKGGEQETQYF. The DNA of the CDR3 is TGTGCCAGCAGCGGTAACCCCAAGGGGGGCGAACAAGAGACCCAGTACTTC.

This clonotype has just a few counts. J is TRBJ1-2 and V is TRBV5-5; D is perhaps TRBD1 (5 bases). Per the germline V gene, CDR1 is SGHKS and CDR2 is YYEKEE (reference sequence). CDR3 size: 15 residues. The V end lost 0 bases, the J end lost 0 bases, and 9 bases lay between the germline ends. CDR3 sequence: CASSLEATANYGYTF. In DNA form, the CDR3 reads TGTGCCAGCAGCTTGGAGGCGACAGCTAACTATGGCTACACCTTC. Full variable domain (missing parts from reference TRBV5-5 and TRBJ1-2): DAGVTQSPTHLIKTRGQQVTLRCSPISGHKSVSWYQQVLGQGPQFIFQYYEKEERGRGNFPDRFSARQFPNYSSELNVNALLLGDSALYLCASSLEATANYGYTFGSGTRLTVV.

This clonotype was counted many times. Written as DNA, the CDR3 is TGTGCCAGCAGCTTGATTCCGGGGCTTGATAGCAATCAGCCCCAGCATTTT. Its protein product is CASSLIPGLDSNQPQHF. The chain links TRBV5-5 to TRBJ1-5; D is possibly TRBD1 (5 bases). Germline assignment: CDR1 SGHKS and CDR2 YYEKEE (reference sequence). Trimming removed 1 base from V and 0 bases from J, with 14 bases in between. This CDR3 has 17 residues.